These T cell receptor beta chains were read from a single sample in a study of chemoradiotherapy in HPV16-positive cancers. The repertoire was sequenced with immunoSEQ multiplex PCR; TCRdb's copy has only in-frame clones and lacks some. The data contain about 8,100 clones, less than 75% of them singletons. Sampling was conducted from a patient who underwent chemoradiotherapy. Receptors were obtained from a human donor with HPV-associated anogenital cancer. CDR3s include the opening cysteine and the closing phenylalanine or tryptophan. D genes are given only for firm matches. Some rows have no size entry. The others give once, few or many, or a class for an expanded clone.

d_call	cdr3_length	v_call	clone_size	j_call	cdr3_aa	cdr3_nt
TRBD2	14	TRBV7-9	NA	TRBJ2-7	CASSLTSGGPEQYF	TGTGCCAGCAGCCTCACTAGCGGGGGGCCTGAGCAGTACTTC
NA	12	TRBV6-1	NA	TRBJ2-1	CASTGQVNEQFF	TGTGCCAGCACGGGTCAGGTGAATGAGCAGTTCTTC
NA	16	TRBV18	NA	TRBJ1-3	CASSQTGAGVGNTIYF	TGTGCCAGCTCACAAACCGGAGCAGGGGTTGGGAACACCATATATTTT
TRBD1	14	TRBV28	NA	TRBJ1-2	CASSLARGIDGYTF	TGTGCCAGCAGTTTGGCCAGGGGGATCGATGGCTACACCTTC
TRBD2	15	TRBV7-2	NA	TRBJ2-7	CASSFYSSGGFEQYF	TGTGCCAGCAGCTTTTATTCCAGCGGGGGCTTCGAGCAGTACTTC
TRBD2	16	TRBV7-2	NA	TRBJ2-5	CASSFTSGGYQETQYF	TGTGCCAGCAGCTTTACTAGCGGGGGGTACCAAGAGACCCAGTACTTC
NA	12	TRBV2	few	TRBJ2-3	CASSAGTDTQYF	TGTGCCAGCAGTGCCGGCACAGATACGCAGTATTTT
NA	11	TRBV11-2	NA	TRBJ2-7	CASSFTYEQYF	TGTGCCAGCAGCTTCACCTACGAGCAGTACTTC
NA	20	TRBV7-2	NA	TRBJ2-6	CASSLALGGRRRSGANVLTF	TGTGCCAGCAGCTTAGCGCTGGGCGGCCGTCGTCGTTCTGGGGCCAACGTCCTGACTTTC
NA	15	TRBV19	NA	TRBJ2-5	CASSIELQGTETQYF	TGTGCCAGTAGTATAGAACTACAGGGTACAGAGACCCAGTACTTC
NA	14	TRBV7-2	few	TRBJ1-5	CASSPGGPNQPQHF	TGTGCCAGCAGCCCAGGCGGGCCCAATCAGCCCCAGCATTTT
NA	15	TRBV5-4	NA	TRBJ1-3	CASSLGPTAGNTIYF	TGTGCCAGCAGCTTGGGACCCACCGCGGGAAACACCATATATTTT
NA	14	TRBV10-3	NA	TRBJ2-7	CAISNTGILYEQYF	TGTGCCATCAGTAATACAGGGATCCTCTACGAGCAGTACTTC
NA	15	TRBV6-4	once	TRBJ2-7	CASSDSGRTSGEQYF	TGTGCCAGCAGTGACTCCGGCAGAACCTCCGGCGAGCAGTACTTC
NA	15	TRBV19	NA	TRBJ2-7	CASRVSHTGLYEQYF	TGTGCCAGTAGGGTGTCACATACCGGACTCTACGAGCAGTACTTC